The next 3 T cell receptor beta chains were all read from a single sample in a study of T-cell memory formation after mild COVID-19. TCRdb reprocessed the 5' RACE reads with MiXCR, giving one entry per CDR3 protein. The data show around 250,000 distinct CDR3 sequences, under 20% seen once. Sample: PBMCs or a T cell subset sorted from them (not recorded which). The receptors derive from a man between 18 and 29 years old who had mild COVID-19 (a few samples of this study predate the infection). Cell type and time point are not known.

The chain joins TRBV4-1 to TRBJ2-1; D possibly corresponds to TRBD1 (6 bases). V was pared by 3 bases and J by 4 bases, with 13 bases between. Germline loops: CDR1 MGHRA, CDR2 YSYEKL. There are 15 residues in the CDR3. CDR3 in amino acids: CASSQIGTQYNEQFF. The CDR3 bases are TGCGCCAGCAGCCAGATCGGGACACAATACAATGAGCAGTTCTTC.

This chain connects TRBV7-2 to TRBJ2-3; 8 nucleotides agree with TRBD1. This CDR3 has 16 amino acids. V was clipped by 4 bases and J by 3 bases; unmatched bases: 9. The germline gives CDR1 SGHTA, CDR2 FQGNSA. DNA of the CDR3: TGTGCCAGCAGCTCCAGGACAGGGTTTAGGACAGATACGCAGTATTTT. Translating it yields CASSSRTGFRTDTQYF.

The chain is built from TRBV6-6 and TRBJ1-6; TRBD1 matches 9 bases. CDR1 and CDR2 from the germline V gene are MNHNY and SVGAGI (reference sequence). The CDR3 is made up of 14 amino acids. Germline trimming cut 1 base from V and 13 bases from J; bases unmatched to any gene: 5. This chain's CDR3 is CASSYYRGQGPLHF. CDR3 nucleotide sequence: TGTGCCAGCAGTTACTACAGGGGGCAGGGGCCCCTCCACTTT.